This TCR beta chain was recorded in a study of CD8+CD57+ T cells in acquired aplastic anemia. About the study: Sorted cells (CD4+ and CD8+) yielded DNA amounts that averaged about 3.1 ug. General study findings and limits: Patients and controls shared some 29 CD8+ CDR3 sequences, which appeared highly expressed in patients and within their immunodominant clones.

Genomic DNA, serving as template, underwent TCR beta VDJ and CDR3 profiling. MiXCR was run by TCRdb on the reads, yielding one entry per CDR3 protein. Among fewer than 200,000 distinct CDR3 sequences listed, around 48% were seen once. A word on this clonotype: Antigen unknown.

Before being chosen for sequencing, patients had shown CD8+CD57+ cell expansion by flow cytometry. Every patient was diagnosed with severe acquired aplastic anemia. No therapy was given to patients before blood sampling. The origin of this receptor is a human donor with aplastic anemia. Sample: sorted CD4+, CD8+, or CD8+CD57+ T cells (not recorded which) from PBMCs.

CDR3 DNA: TGTGCCACCAGCAGCCCCCAGGGAAATCAGCCCCAGCATTTT. Residues: CATSSPQGNQPQHF. The rearrangement joins TRBV15 to TRBJ1-5; a possible D gene is TRBD1 (5 bases). V lost 3 bases and J lost 4, with 10 bases in between. Germline lookup yields CDR1 LNHNV and CDR2 YYDKDF (reference sequence). CDR3 length: 14 amino acids.